The 8 T cell receptor beta chains below come from one sample, sequenced in a study of OX40 agonist ivuxolimab in advanced cancers. Repertoires were generated with immunoSEQ multiplex PCR, while TCRdb's copy carries only in-frame clones and drops some. This table has more than 100,000 clones, just over 90% appearing once. The sample was CD4+ or CD8+ T cells sorted from blood, taken in a trial of the OX40 agonist ivuxolimab. These receptors all stem from an adult with an advanced solid tumor such as melanoma, head and neck, liver or kidney cancer.

The DNA for the CDR3 is TGTGCCAGCAGCTTACCAGGGTCTAATGAAAAACTGTTTTTT. Protein: CASSLPGSNEKLFF. The chain has TRBV7-9 and TRBJ1-4; tentatively, D is TRBD1 (5 bases). This CDR3 is built from 14 residues. CDR1 and CDR2 from the germline V gene are SEHNR and FQNEAQ (reference sequence). V gave up 2 bases and J gave up 3 bases, with 7 bases separating them.

The V call is TRBV27, the J call TRBJ1-1; D is undetermined. The length of the CDR3 is 13 residues. Per germline, CDR1 MNHEY and CDR2 SMNVEV (reference sequence). The ends were cut back, 4 bases at V and 2 bases at J, with 8 bases in the middle. The chain's CDR3 is CASSSLYNTEAFF. For the CDR3, the DNA is TGTGCCAGCAGTTCCCTTTATAACACTGAAGCTTTCTTT.

The V gene is TRBV18, the J gene TRBJ1-1; D gene unclear. In germline, CDR1 is KGHSH, CDR2 LQKENI. The CDR3 spans 13 residues. V dropped 0 bases and J dropped 5 bases, with 7 bases sitting between them. CDR3 DNA sequence: TGTGCCAGCTCACCACCGGGTTGGACTGAAGCTTTCTTT. As protein: CASSPPGWTEAFF.

The gene calls are TRBV11-2 and TRBJ1-6; no clear D. Trimming stripped 4 bases from V and 7 bases from J, with 11 bases between. Germline-derived CDR1 and CDR2 are SGHAT and FQNNGV. This CDR3 contains 14 residues. The CDR3 DNA reads as TGTGCCAGCAGCTCCCAAACCAGCAATTCACCCCTCCACTTT. Encoded protein: CASSSQTSNSPLHF.

The chain couples TRBV19 to TRBJ1-2; TRBD1 matches at 7 bases. Germline V gives CDR1 LNHDA, CDR2 SQIVND (reference sequence). CDR3 length equals 14 residues. Trimming took 5 bases from V and 4 from J; bases not matched to a gene: 7. This chain's CDR3 is CASSPTGFLYGYTF. The CDR3 region has the DNA TGTGCCAGTAGTCCGACAGGGTTTCTCTATGGCTACACCTTC.

V usage is TRBV7-9 and J usage is TRBJ1-2; weak D call: TRBD1 (5 bases). This CDR3 has 16 residues. The germline V and J ends were trimmed by 5 bases and 1 base, with 17 bases remaining between them. Per germline, CDR1 SEHNR and CDR2 FQNEAQ (reference sequence). CDR3 DNA: TGTGCCAGCAGCCAAGGAGGGGTCGAGGGTAACTATGGCTACACCTTC. It translates to CASSQGGVEGNYGYTF.

V usage is TRBV28 and J usage is TRBJ2-3, with D perhaps being TRBD1 or TRBD2 (5 bases each). The germline gives CDR1 MDHEN, CDR2 SYDVKM. This CDR3 is built from 15 residues. V lost 3 bases and J lost 0, with 10 bases in between. This CDR3 is CASSLWGGSTDTQYF. The CDR3 nucleotides read TGTGCCAGCAGTTTGTGGGGCGGGAGCACAGATACGCAGTATTTT.

The genes are TRBV9 and TRBJ2-7, with D perhaps assigned TRBD1 or TRBD2 (5 bases each). CDR1 and CDR2 from the germline V gene are SGDLS and YYNGEE. V lost 3 bases, J lost 1 base, and 11 bases lay in between. The CDR3 is 14 residues long. The CDR3 spells CASSALRESYEQYF. CDR3 nucleotide sequence: TGTGCCAGCAGCGCCCTCAGGGAGTCCTACGAGCAGTACTTC.